The entry below describes one T cell receptor beta chain. Germline CDR1 and CDR2: ENHRY and SYGVKD. Losses at the gene ends were 1 base for V and 2 bases for J; bases not matched to a gene: 5. The CDR3 totals 16 residues. This sample stems from a study of blood T cell repertoires in COVID-19. At the level of the study: In each case, the material was cDNA or gDNA derived from T cells, B-cell-depleted T cells, or PBMCs.

Assay used: immunoSEQ multiplex PCR; TCRdb lists only in-frame clones, some missing. The data show about 120,000 clones, about four fifths seen once. Material: peripheral blood. This rearrangement joins TRBV10-3 to TRBJ2-5, with 9 bases matching TRBD2. This receptor was obtained from a man aged 65 to 85 with acute or convalescent COVID-19. The CDR3 loop reads CAISEWSGGLQETQYF. The CDR3 DNA sequence: TGTGCCATCAGTGAGTGGAGCGGGGGGTTACAAGAGACCCAGTACTTC.